Each of the 24 T cell receptor beta chains below was sequenced from the same sample in a study of OX40 agonist ivuxolimab in advanced cancers. Assay: immunoSEQ multiplex PCR; the TCRdb copy retains only in-frame clones and omits some. The repertoire holds roughly 76,000 clones, more than 85% seen once, with approximately 2.5% in the top ten. The input for sequencing was CD4+ or CD8+ T cells sorted from blood, taken in a trial of the OX40 agonist ivuxolimab. The receptor source for this set is an adult with an advanced solid tumor such as melanoma, head and neck, liver or kidney cancer.

This clone was seen a few times. V and J are TRBV5-1 and TRBJ2-6; D remains ambiguous. CDR1 is SGHRS, CDR2 YFSETQ, per germline. The CDR3 sequence is 17 residues long. The V gene lost 3 bases and the J gene lost 0 bases, with 13 bases spanning the gap. DNA of the CDR3: TGCGCCAGCAGCTCAAGTTTCGTTCGCTCTGGGGCCAACGTCCTGACTTTC. This translates into CASSSSFVRSGANVLTF. Full variable domain (missing parts from reference TRBV5-1 and TRBJ2-6): KAGVTQTPRYLIKTRGQQVTLSCSPISGHRSVSWYQQTPGQGLQFLFEYFSETQRNKGNFPGRFSGRQFSNSRSEMNVSTLELGDSALYLCASSSSFVRSGANVLTFGAGSRLTVL.

The chain links TRBV28 to TRBJ2-6; no definite D call. The CDR3 covers 14 residues. Germline V gene sequence: CDR1 MDHEN, CDR2 SYDVKM. The ends were cut back, 1 base at V and 0 bases at J, with 1 base in the middle. The CDR3 reads CASSLYSGANVLTF. CDR3 DNA sequence: TGTGCCAGCAGTTTATACTCTGGGGCCAACGTCCTGACTTTC. The variable domain in full, with the rest retrieved from reference TRBV28 and TRBJ2-6, is DVKVTQSSRYLVKRTGEKVFLECVQDMDHENMFWYRQDPGLGLRLIYFSYDVKMKEKGDIPEGYSVSREKKERFSLILESASTNQTSMYLCASSLYSGANVLTFGAGSRLTVL.

The chain uses TRBV28 and TRBJ2-5, with D possibly being TRBD1 (6 bases). Trimming pared 5 bases from V and 5 bases from J, leaving 18 bases between. This CDR3 contains 15 residues. Germline-derived CDR1 and CDR2 are MDHEN and SYDVKM. The CDR3 DNA sequence: TGTGCCAGCAGTCAGGGGAGACTGGGCGTGGAGACCCAGTACTTC. Its translation: CASSQGRLGVETQYF.

The CDR3 DNA follows: TGTGCCAGCACCCCCAACATCGGGAGAGATACGCAGTATTTT. This codes for CASTPNIGRDTQYF. The rearrangement links TRBV11-2 to TRBJ2-3; TRBD2 is a possible D gene (6 bases). Germline lookup yields CDR1 SGHAT and CDR2 FQNNGV. The CDR3 extends over 14 amino acids. V lost 7 bases and J lost 5, with 16 bases in between.

The genes are TRBV5-5 and TRBJ2-5; no firm D call. CDR3 size: 14 residues. V lost 4 bases, J lost 2 bases, and 12 bases lay in between. Germline V gene data show CDR1 as SGHKS and CDR2 as YYEKEE (reference sequence). This CDR3 reads CASSRLDYQETQYF. The DNA of the CDR3 is TGTGCCAGCAGCCGACTTGATTATCAAGAGACCCAGTACTTC.

Here the CDR3 DNA reads TGTGCCAGCCAGAGGGAGGTTAGGACCTACAATGAGCAGTTCTTC. This codes for CASQREVRTYNEQFF. V usage is TRBV2 and J usage is TRBJ2-1; TRBD2 is a possible D gene (6 bases). The CDR3 contains 15 residues. V lost 8 bases, J lost 2 bases, and 16 bases lay in between. The germline gives CDR1 SNHLY, CDR2 FYNNEI.

This chain uses TRBV21-1 with TRBJ2-7; the table's TRBD1 call for D was not verified on the DNA. TRBV21-1 is designated a pseudogene. The CDR3 has 12 amino acids. CDR3 coding DNA: TGTGCCAGCAGCAAAGCCAGGGCCGAGCAGTACTTC. Translated: CASSKARAEQYF.

V and J are TRBV25-1 and TRBJ2-3, with D perhaps TRBD2 (6 bases). The germline V gene encodes CDR1 MGHDK and CDR2 SYGVNS. This CDR3 spans 13 amino acids. The germline V and J ends were trimmed by 5 bases and 5 bases, with 11 bases remaining between them. The CDR3 protein is CASSRTTGDTQYF. CDR3 DNA: TGTGCCAGCAGTCGGACTACCGGAGATACGCAGTATTTT.

J is TRBJ1-4 and V is TRBV18, with TRBD1 matching over 8 bases. Trimming cost V 3 bases and J 6 bases; bases outside gene matches: 9. The CDR3 covers 16 residues. CDR1 and CDR2 from the germline V gene are KGHSH and LQKENI. The CDR3 sequence: CASSPPNRGIDEKLFF. The CDR3 bases are TGTGCCAGCTCACCGCCCAACAGGGGGATTGATGAAAAACTGTTTTTT.

The V call is TRBV7-9, the J call TRBJ2-1, with a tentative D call TRBD2 (5 bases). The CDR3 is 16 amino acids. With 5 bases removed from V and 10 bases from J, the gap between germline ends came to 24 bases. Per germline, CDR1 SEHNR and CDR2 FQNEAQ (reference sequence). The CDR3 spells CASSVIKLGSTLEQFF. The CDR3 nucleotides read TGTGCCAGCAGCGTCATTAAACTAGGCTCTACCTTAGAGCAGTTCTTC.

This chain connects TRBV6-5 to TRBJ1-2; no reliable D call. V was clipped by 2 bases and J by 2 bases, with 6 bases between them. Germline CDR1 reads MNHEY; CDR2 reads SVGAGI. CDR3 length equals 13 residues. The CDR3 loop reads CASSYPGNYGYTF. The DNA for the CDR3 is TGTGCCAGCAGTTACCCGGGGAACTATGGCTACACCTTC.

This rearrangement joins TRBV9 to TRBJ2-1; 11 bases align to TRBD1. Unmatched junction bases numbered 6, after V lost 3 bases and J lost 7 bases. This CDR3 is 15 amino acids long. Germline V gene sequence: CDR1 SGDLS, CDR2 YYNGEE. The CDR3 here is CASSARTGGSNEQFF. Here the CDR3 DNA reads TGTGCCAGCAGCGCTCGGACAGGGGGCTCAAATGAGCAGTTCTTC.

The CDR3 DNA reads as TGTGCCAGCAGCCCCGGGGCCGAAGGGGCCCAGCATTTT. Its protein product is CASSPGAEGAQHF. The chain links TRBV11-2 to TRBJ1-5, with TRBD1 as a possible D gene (5 bases). The germline CDR1 and CDR2 sequences are SGHAT and FQNNGV. The CDR3 is made up of 13 amino acids. The V end was cut by 5 bases, the J end by 11 bases, with 16 bases between.

The chain links TRBV6-5 to TRBJ2-3; unclear D gene. Trimming stripped 6 bases from V and 4 bases from J, with 17 bases between. CDR1 and CDR2 from the germline V gene are MNHEY and SVGAGI. The CDR3 extends over 15 amino acids. CDR3 in amino acids: CASSPPGGYADTQYF. CDR3 coding DNA: TGTGCCAGCAGCCCACCGGGTGGTTACGCAGATACGCAGTATTTT.

The rearrangement joins TRBV15 to TRBJ2-3; D gene uncertain. V was pared by 5 bases and J by 2 bases, with 8 bases between. The CDR3 is 13 amino acids. The germline gives CDR1 LNHNV, CDR2 YYDKDF (reference sequence). The CDR3 spells CATSWRNTDTQYF. CDR3 sequence (DNA): TGTGCCACCAGCTGGCGGAACACAGATACGCAGTATTTT.

V is TRBV7-9 and J is TRBJ2-3; 7 bases align to TRBD1. CDR1 and CDR2 (germline): SEHNR, FQNEAQ (reference sequence). The junction had 3 bases not matched to a gene; V was cut back by 1 base and J by 2 bases. This CDR3 contains 15 residues. This CDR3 reads CASSLGGTVTDTQYF. The CDR3 bases are TGTGCCAGCAGCTTAGGGGGGACAGTCACAGATACGCAGTATTTT.

The V call is TRBV9, the J call TRBJ2-3; D possibly corresponds to TRBD2 (6 bases). CDR1 and CDR2 from the germline V gene are SGDLS and YYNGEE. The CDR3 spans 16 residues. The V end was cut by 0 bases, the J end by 0 bases, with 11 bases between. CDR3 loop: CASSVGLAPSTDTQYF. The CDR3 coding sequence is TGTGCCAGCAGCGTAGGTCTAGCGCCAAGCACAGATACGCAGTATTTT.

This clone was seen a few times. CDR3 DNA sequence: TGTGCCAGCAAAAGCAGGGCAGTCGGCACTGAAGCTTTCTTT. This translates into CASKSRAVGTEAFF. This chain joins TRBV2 and TRBJ1-1; possible D gene TRBD1, 5 bases. The CDR3 has 14 amino acids. Trimming stripped 7 bases from V and 4 bases from J, with 16 bases between. Germline assignment: CDR1 SNHLY and CDR2 FYNNEI.

The chain employs TRBV2 and TRBJ1-6, with D possibly being TRBD1 (5 bases). The germline V gene has CDR1 SNHLY and CDR2 FYNNEI. This CDR3 has 14 residues. Trimming pared 4 bases from V and 7 bases from J, leaving 11 bases between. CDR3 protein: CASSATDGNSPLHF. The CDR3 region has the DNA TGTGCCAGCAGTGCGACAGACGGAAATTCACCCCTCCACTTT.

The CDR3 DNA reads TGTGCCAGCTCACCACCGACAGGGAGCACAGATACGCAGTATTTT. This translates into CASSPPTGSTDTQYF. This chain connects TRBV18 to TRBJ2-3; 7 nucleotides line up with TRBD1. Germline V gene data show CDR1 as KGHSH and CDR2 as LQKENI. V lost 0 bases to trimming and J lost 0 bases; unmatched junction nucleotides: 0. The CDR3 runs 15 residues.

The chain employs TRBV28 and TRBJ2-3; D could derive from TRBD1 or TRBD2 (5 bases each). CDR1 is MDHEN and CDR2 is SYDVKM in the germline V gene. V lost 5 bases to trimming and J lost 0 bases, with 15 bases between them. The CDR3 sequence is 16 residues long. Written as DNA, the CDR3 is TGTGCCAGCAGTCGGGACGGATTGTCTAGCACAGATACGCAGTATTTT. Protein sequence: CASSRDGLSSTDTQYF. The entire variable domain, with the rest obtained from reference TRBV28 and TRBJ2-3, is as follows: DVKVTQSSRYLVKRTGEKVFLECVQDMDHENMFWYRQDPGLGLRLIYFSYDVKMKEKGDIPEGYSVSREKKERFSLILESASTNQTSMYLCASSRDGLSSTDTQYFGPGTRLTVL.

The chain recombines TRBV5-1 with TRBJ2-1; 8 nucleotides line up with TRBD1. V gave up 2 bases and J gave up 4 bases; unmatched junction bases: 5. Germline V gene lookup returns CDR1 SGHRS and CDR2 YFSETQ. This CDR3 spans 15 amino acids. Here the CDR3 DNA reads TGCGCCAGCAGCTTCACAGGGGGAGCTTACAATGAGCAGTTCTTC. It yields the protein CASSFTGGAYNEQFF.

The V gene is TRBV27, the J gene TRBJ2-7; 9 positions match TRBD1. Germline CDR1 is MNHEY and CDR2 is SMNVEV (reference sequence). Unmatched junction bases numbered 9, after V lost 6 bases and J lost 3 bases. This CDR3 has 15 residues. CDR3 residues: CASSHRRQGVYEQYF. CDR3 DNA: TGTGCCAGCAGCCACAGGCGACAGGGGGTCTACGAGCAGTACTTC.

This clone appeared a single time. The rearrangement uses TRBV7-2 and TRBJ2-7; tentatively, D is TRBD2 (5 bases). The germline V gene has CDR1 SGHTA and CDR2 FQGNSA. V lost 2 bases, J lost 0 bases, and 11 bases lay in between. CDR3 length: 15 amino acids. The CDR3 is CASSLREFPSYEQYF. DNA of the CDR3: TGTGCCAGCAGCTTAAGGGAGTTTCCCTCCTACGAGCAGTACTTC. Together with reference TRBV7-2 and TRBJ2-7, the CDR3 gives the full variable domain: GAGVSQSPSNKVTEKGKDVELRCDPISGHTALYWYRQSLGQGLEFLIYFQGNSAPDKSGLPSDRFSAERTGGSVSTLTIQRTQQEDSAVYLCASSLREFPSYEQYFGPGTRLTVT.